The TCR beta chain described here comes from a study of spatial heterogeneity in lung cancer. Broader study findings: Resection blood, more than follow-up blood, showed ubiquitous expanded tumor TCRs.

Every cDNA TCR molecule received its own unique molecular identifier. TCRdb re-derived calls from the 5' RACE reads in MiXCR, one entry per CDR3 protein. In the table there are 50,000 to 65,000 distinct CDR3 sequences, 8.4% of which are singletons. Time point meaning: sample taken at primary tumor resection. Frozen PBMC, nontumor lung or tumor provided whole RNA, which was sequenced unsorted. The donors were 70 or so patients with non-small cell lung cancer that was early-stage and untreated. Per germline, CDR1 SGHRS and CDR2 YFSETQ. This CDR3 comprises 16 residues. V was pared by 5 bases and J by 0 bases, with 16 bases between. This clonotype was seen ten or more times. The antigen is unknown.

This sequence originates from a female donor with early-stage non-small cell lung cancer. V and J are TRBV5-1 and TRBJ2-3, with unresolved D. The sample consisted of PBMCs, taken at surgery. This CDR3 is CASRFGPILSTDTQYF. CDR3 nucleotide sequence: TGCGCCAGCAGATTTGGACCGATCTTAAGCACAGATACGCAGTATTTT.